These 16 T cell receptor beta chains were all obtained from the same sample, sequenced in a study of cytomegalovirus exposure and HLA in healthy donors. It was with 60 Vbeta and 13 Jbeta primers that the PCR ran. Using immunoSEQ multiplex PCR, the repertoire was profiled, and TCRdb retains in-frame clones only, with some absent. Among 150,000 or so clones, less than 65% were seen once, and the ten largest hold about 3%. The sample taken for sequencing was PBMCs. Every receptor here comes from a woman in her thirties in good health and CMV-seropositive.

The chain is built from TRBV13 and TRBJ2-7; 8 bases match TRBD2. CDR3 length equals 16 residues. V lost 7 bases and J lost 2; bases outside the gene matches: 13. CDR1 is PRHDT and CDR2 is FYEKMQ in the germline V gene (reference sequence). CDR3 region: CASTPNGAGGPYEQYF. DNA of the CDR3: TGTGCCAGCACCCCAAACGGGGCGGGAGGACCCTACGAGCAGTACTTC.

This rearrangement joins TRBV6-1 to TRBJ2-6, with 9 bases lining up with TRBD1. The ends lost 6 bases at V and 4 bases at J; junction bases unmatched: 4. Germline V CDR1 and CDR2: MNHNS, SASEGT. The CDR3 covers 15 residues. The CDR3: CASRQGASGANVLTF. The CDR3 DNA reads TGTGCCAGCAGACAGGGGGCTTCAGGGGCCAACGTCCTGACTTTC.

This chain uses TRBV18 with TRBJ1-1; D gene uncertain. The germline CDR1 and CDR2 sequences are KGHSH and LQKENI. Trimming took off 3 bases at V and 4 bases at J, with 18 bases between the two ends. This CDR3 has 16 residues. CDR3 bases: TGTGCCAGCTCACCCATTTACCCGAGTCACAGCACTGAAGCTTTCTTT. As protein: CASSPIYPSHSTEAFF.

This clone has a handful of counts. The gene calls are TRBV5-1 and TRBJ2-4; 11 bases map to TRBD2. J gave up 0 bases and V 4 bases, and 6 bases lay outside the gene matches. The germline V gene has CDR1 SGHRS and CDR2 YFSETQ. The CDR3 contains 17 residues. The CDR3 DNA is TGCGCCAGCAGCGAGGGACTAGCGGATATAGCCAAAAACATTCAGTACTTC. Protein sequence: CASSEGLADIAKNIQYF.

This clone occurred a few times. The chain recombines TRBV4-1 with TRBJ2-1, with TRBD2 identical over 7 bases. Per germline, CDR1 MGHRA and CDR2 YSYEKL. The CDR3 loop spans 16 amino acids. Germline trimming cut 4 bases from V and 5 bases from J; bases unmatched to any gene: 11. The CDR3, as DNA: TGCGCCAGCAGCCGCAATCCTAGCGGATTCAACAATGAGCAGTTCTTC. As protein: CASSRNPSGFNNEQFF.

This clone was seen at least ten times. The chain links TRBV6-1 to TRBJ2-7; 7 bases fit TRBD1. CDR3 length equals 13 residues. J gave up 4 bases and V 3 bases, and 3 bases lay outside the gene matches. Germline V gene sequence: CDR1 MNHNS, CDR2 SASEGT. CDR3 bases: TGTGCCAGCAGTGAGGGACAGTGGTACGAGCAGTACTTC. Translated, it gives CASSEGQWYEQYF.

V gene TRBV5-1 combines with J gene TRBJ2-7, with 12 bases identical to TRBD2. This CDR3 has 15 amino acids. V lost 3 bases and J lost 7; bases outside the gene matches: 8. CDR1 and CDR2 (germline): SGHRS, YFSETQ. DNA of the CDR3: TGCGCCAGCAGCTACGCTAGCGGGGGGGCACAAGAGCAGTACTTC. This encodes CASSYASGGAQEQYF. The variable domain in full, with the rest retrieved from reference TRBV5-1 and TRBJ2-7, is KAGVTQTPRYLIKTRGQQVTLSCSPISGHRSVSWYQQTPGQGLQFLFEYFSETQRNKGNFPGRFSGRQFSNSRSEMNVSTLELGDSALYLCASSYASGGAQEQYFGPGTRLTVT.

The chain carries TRBV6-5 and TRBJ1-5; the D gene is possibly TRBD1 (5 bases). Germline values: CDR1 MNHEY, CDR2 SVGAGI. This CDR3 contains 14 residues. Trimming took 4 bases from V and 2 from J, leaving 9 bases between them. The CDR3 coding sequence is TGTGCCAGCAGTTTGGGGCAACGCAATCAGCCCCAGCATTTT. Translating it yields CASSLGQRNQPQHF.

CDR3 region: CASSLALSGYTF. The DNA of the CDR3 is TGTGCCAGCAGCTTGGCCCTTAGTGGCTACACCTTC. The V call is TRBV5-6, the J call TRBJ1-2; D remains unclear. This CDR3 region has 12 residues. Trimming took 0 bases from V and 7 from J, leaving 7 bases between them. Germline V CDR1 and CDR2: SGHDT, YYEEEE.

The gene calls are TRBV5-6 and TRBJ1-5; D may be TRBD1 (5 bases). Per germline, CDR1 SGHDT and CDR2 YYEEEE. This CDR3 is 16 amino acids long. V shed 3 bases and J shed 0 bases, with 13 bases lying between them. Here the CDR3 reads CASSSWGTHSNQPQHF. CDR3 coding DNA: TGTGCCAGCAGCTCGTGGGGGACTCATAGCAATCAGCCCCAGCATTTT.

V is TRBV2 and J is TRBJ1-1; unclear D gene. There are 13 residues in the CDR3. In germline, CDR1 is SNHLY, CDR2 FYNNEI. V dropped 1 base and J dropped 5 bases, with 8 bases sitting between them. The CDR3 protein is CASSEGGWTEAFF. CDR3 nucleotides: TGTGCCAGCAGTGAAGGAGGGTGGACTGAAGCTTTCTTT. Full variable domain (outside the CDR3, taken from reference TRBV2 and TRBJ1-1): EPEVTQTPSHQVTQMGQEVILRCVPISNHLYFYWYRQILGQKVEFLVSFYNNEISEKSEIFDDQFSVERPDGSNFTLKIRSTKLEDSAMYFCASSEGGWTEAFFGQGTRLTVV.

This clone was counted between two and nine times. The rearrangement links TRBV9 to TRBJ2-3; 7 nucleotides agree with TRBD2. V dropped 2 bases and J dropped 5; count of bases not matched to a gene: 11. Germline-derived CDR1 and CDR2 are SGDLS and YYNGEE. The CDR3 is 16 amino acids. Written as DNA, the CDR3 is TGTGCCAGCAGCGTGACGAGCGGGGTGTCAGGAGATACGCAGTATTTT. This gives the protein CASSVTSGVSGDTQYF.

This clone was recorded once. DNA of the CDR3: TGTGCCAGCAGTCCTAGCGGGAAGGTGGAAGGCGAGCAGTACTTC. Residues: CASSPSGKVEGEQYF. V is TRBV13 and J is TRBJ2-5; 9 bases are shared with TRBD2. Gene TRBJ2-7 matches the end of the DNA better, so the J call may be wrong. The CDR3 has 15 amino acids. Germline CDR1 PRHDT, CDR2 FYEKMQ (reference sequence).

The gene calls are TRBV14 and TRBJ2-5, with TRBD2 matching 9 bases. The germline CDR1 and CDR2 sequences are SGHDN and FVKESK. The V gene end was trimmed by 8 bases and the J gene end by 5 bases; junction bases not matched to a gene: 6. The CDR3 extends over 13 amino acids. This CDR3 is CASQGLASETQYF. CDR3 DNA sequence: TGTGCCAGCCAAGGACTAGCGAGTGAGACCCAGTACTTC.

This clone was seen only once. This chain links TRBV7-9 with TRBJ1-1; D possibly corresponds to TRBD1 (5 bases). Trimming took off 4 bases at V and 2 bases at J, with 14 bases between the two ends. Germline CDR1 and CDR2: SEHNR and FQNEAQ (reference sequence). CDR3 size: 15 residues. The CDR3 region is CASSSQFGGNTEAFF. The CDR3 nucleotides read TGTGCCAGCAGCTCCCAGTTCGGGGGAAACACTGAAGCTTTCTTT. Full variable domain (remainder filled in from reference TRBV7-9 and TRBJ1-1): DTGVSQNPRHKITKRGQNVTFRCDPISEHNRLYWYRQTLGQGPEFLTYFQNEAQLEKSRLLSDRFSAERPKGSFSTLEIQRTEQGDSAMYLCASSSQFGGNTEAFFGQGTRLTVV.

V usage is TRBV28 and J usage is TRBJ2-7, with D possibly matching TRBD2 (5 bases). Germline assignment: CDR1 MDHEN and CDR2 SYDVKM. V lost 3 bases, J lost 2 bases, and 17 bases lay in between. CDR3 length: 16 amino acids. CDR3 loop: CASSLPLKGATYEQYF. DNA of the CDR3: TGTGCCAGCAGTTTGCCTCTCAAGGGAGCAACCTACGAGCAGTACTTC.